Shown below are 5 T cell receptor beta chains from a single sample sequenced in a study of blood T cells in healthy people across ages. Primed by a sample-barcoded 5' primer and a J-beta primer mix, a second PCR proceeded for about 6 to 12 cycles. TCRdb recomputed calls from the 5' RACE reads with MiXCR, one row per CDR3 protein. The sample has about 1.8 million distinct CDR3 sequences, just under 50% seen once; the top ten hold roughly 2%. Material: blood. All receptors derive from a woman in her thirties or forties in good health.

This clonotype was counted once. This chain uses TRBV27 with TRBJ1-6; 10 bases are shared with TRBD1. The junction had 9 bases not matched to a gene; V was cut back by 5 bases and J by 8 bases. CDR1 and CDR2 (germline): MNHEY, SMNVEV (reference sequence). The CDR3 has 16 residues. DNA for the CDR3: TGTGCCAGCAGTACCTTAGGACAGGGGGGGGATTCACCCCTCCACTTT. Its protein product is CASSTLGQGGDSPLHF.

The chain recombines TRBV5-5 with TRBJ2-3; TRBD1 is a possible D gene (6 bases). CDR3 length: 14 amino acids. Trimming shortened V by 1 base and J by 6 bases, and 12 bases separated the two germline ends. Germline values: CDR1 SGHKS, CDR2 YYEKEE (reference sequence). DNA of the CDR3: TGTGCCAGCAGCTTGAGGGGGTCGAAGGATACGCAGTATTTT. Translating gives CASSLRGSKDTQYF.

In its sample, this clonotype was seen a few times. V gene TRBV29-1 combines with J gene TRBJ2-1; 7 bases align to TRBD2. The CDR3 has 15 amino acids. V lost 3 bases, J lost 9 bases, and 14 bases stayed unmatched. The germline CDR1 and CDR2 sequences are SQVTM and ANQGSEA. The chain's CDR3 is CSVDPSGALSGEQFF. CDR3 coding DNA: TGCAGCGTTGACCCTAGCGGAGCCCTTTCTGGTGAGCAGTTCTTC.

This clonotype was observed a few times. V usage is TRBV6-6 and J usage is TRBJ2-4; 10 bases line up with TRBD1. Unmatched junction bases numbered 3, after V lost 6 bases and J lost 7 bases. CDR3 length equals 13 residues. Germline V CDR1 and CDR2: MNHNY, SVGAGI (reference sequence). Here the CDR3 reads CASRMDRGNIQYF. The CDR3, as DNA: TGTGCCAGCAGGATGGACAGGGGGAACATTCAGTACTTC.

This chain connects TRBV7-9 to TRBJ1-1; D is unclear. V was pared by 1 base and J by 4 bases, with 13 bases between. CDR3 length equals 15 residues. Germline CDR1 reads SEHNR; CDR2 reads FQNEAQ (reference sequence). The CDR3 here is CASSLVTRPATEAFF. CDR3 nucleotides: TGTGCCAGCAGCTTAGTAACCAGGCCGGCCACTGAAGCTTTCTTT.